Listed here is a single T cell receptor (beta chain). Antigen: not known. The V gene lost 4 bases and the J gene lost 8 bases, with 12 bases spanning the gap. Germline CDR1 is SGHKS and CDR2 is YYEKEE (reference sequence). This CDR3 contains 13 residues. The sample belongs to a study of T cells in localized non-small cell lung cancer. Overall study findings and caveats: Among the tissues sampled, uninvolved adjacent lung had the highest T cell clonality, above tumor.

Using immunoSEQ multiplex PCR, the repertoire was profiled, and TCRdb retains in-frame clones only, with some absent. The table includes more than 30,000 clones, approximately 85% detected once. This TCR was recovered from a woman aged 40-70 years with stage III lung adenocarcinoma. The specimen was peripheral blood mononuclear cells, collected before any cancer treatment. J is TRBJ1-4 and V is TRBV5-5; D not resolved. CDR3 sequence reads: CASSRVSDEKLFF. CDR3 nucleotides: TGTGCCAGCAGCCGGGTGAGCGACGAAAAACTGTTTTTT.